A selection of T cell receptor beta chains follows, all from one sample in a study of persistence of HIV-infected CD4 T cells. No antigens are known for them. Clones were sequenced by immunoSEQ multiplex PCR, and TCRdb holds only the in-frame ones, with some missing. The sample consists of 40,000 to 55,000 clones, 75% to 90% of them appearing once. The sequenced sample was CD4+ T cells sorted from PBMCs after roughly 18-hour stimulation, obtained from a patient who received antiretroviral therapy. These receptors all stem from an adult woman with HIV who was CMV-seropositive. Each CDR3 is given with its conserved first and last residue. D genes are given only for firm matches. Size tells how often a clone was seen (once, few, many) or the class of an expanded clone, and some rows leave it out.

CDR3: CASSTGGTAVNEQFF; DNA: TGCGCCAGCAGCACGGGTGGGACCGCTGTCAATGAGCAGTTCTTC; size: .; D: .; V: TRBV5-1; J: TRBJ2-1
CDR3: CASSPPEGANTGELFF; DNA: TGTGCCAGCTCACCACCGGAAGGTGCGAACACCGGGGAGCTGTTTTTT; size: .; D: .; V: TRBV18; J: TRBJ2-2
CDR3: CASIVTPNQETQYF; DNA: TGTGCCAGCATCGTTACGCCAAACCAAGAGACCCAGTACTTC; size: .; D: .; V: TRBV2; J: TRBJ2-5
CDR3: CAIRSGTELNTEAFF; DNA: TGTGCCATCAGATCCGGGACAGAGCTGAACACTGAAGCTTTCTTT; size: .; D: TRBD1; V: TRBV10-3; J: TRBJ1-1
CDR3: CASSNPLRNREVYGYTF; DNA: TGTGCCAGCAGCAACCCGCTACGGAACAGGGAGGTCTATGGCTACACCTTC; size: .; D: .; V: TRBV5-4; J: TRBJ1-2
CDR3: CASSPRQGNQPQHF; DNA: TGTGCCAGCAGCCCGCGACAGGGCAATCAGCCCCAGCATTTT; size: few; D: .; V: TRBV3-1/TRBV3-2; J: TRBJ1-5
CDR3: CATSDGGTGNEKLFF; DNA: TGTGCCACCAGTGATGGGGGGACAGGGAATGAAAAACTGTTTTTT; size: .; D: TRBD1; V: TRBV24-1; J: TRBJ1-4
CDR3: CASGSDGVNTEAFF; DNA: TGTGCTAGTGGTTCGGACGGGGTGAACACTGAAGCTTTCTTT; size: .; D: .; V: TRBV12-5; J: TRBJ1-1
CDR3: CASLRDRGFLRF; DNA: TGTGCCAGCCTCCGGGACAGAGGCTTCTTGCGCTTT; size: .; D: TRBD1; V: TRBV12-3/TRBV12-4; J: TRBJ1-1
CDR3: CASGSRNEQFF; DNA: TGTGCTAGTGGTTCCAGGAATGAGCAGTTCTTC; size: .; D: .; V: TRBV12-5; J: TRBJ2-1
CDR3: CASSQGLYEQYF; DNA: TGTGCCAGCAGCCAAGGATTATACGAGCAGTACTTC; size: .; D: .; V: TRBV3-1/TRBV3-2; J: TRBJ2-7
CDR3: CAKPRKEKRSYEQYF; DNA: TGCGCCAAACCCCGGAAGGAGAAGCGCTCCTACGAGCAGTACTTC; size: .; D: .; V: TRBV10-1; J: TRBJ2-7